Presented here are 25 T cell receptor beta chains from one specimen sequenced in a study of cytomegalovirus exposure and HLA in healthy donors. PCR amplification relied on 60 Vbeta primers (plus 13 Jbeta primers). The table came from immunoSEQ multiplex PCR; TCRdb's copy has only in-frame clones and leaves some out. The repertoire holds a few hundred thousand clones, almost 80% seen once, with 1.5% to 2% in the top ten. Sequencing input: PBMCs. The receptors come from a man between 18 and 35 years old in good health and CMV-seronegative.

The rearrangement joins TRBV7-3 to TRBJ2-1; no definite D call. The V end lost 5 bases, the J end lost 9 bases, and 14 bases lay between the germline ends. Germline V gene sequence: CDR1 SGHTA, CDR2 FQGTGA. CDR3 length: 13 residues. The CDR3 reads CASSDTGLSEQFF. The CDR3 nucleotides read TGTGCCAGCAGCGACACTGGTCTTAGTGAGCAGTTCTTC.

The CDR3 spells CASRDILTRSGANVLTF. The CDR3 DNA is TGTGCCAGCAGGGACATACTGACCCGGTCTGGGGCCAACGTCCTGACTTTC. The rearrangement joins TRBV7-9 to TRBJ2-6; perhaps TRBD1 as D (5 bases). Deletions cut 6 bases from V and 1 base from J, with 16 bases between. This CDR3 has 17 residues. CDR1 and CDR2 (germline): SEHNR, FQNEAQ (reference sequence). The whole variable domain, filled in from reference TRBV7-9 and TRBJ2-6, reads DTGVSQNPRHKITKRGQNVTFRCDPISEHNRLYWYRQTLGQGPEFLTYFQNEAQLEKSRLLSDRFSAERPKGSFSTLEIQRTEQGDSAMYLCASRDILTRSGANVLTFGAGSRLTVL.

V and J are TRBV14 and TRBJ2-1; weak D call: TRBD1 (8 bases). This CDR3 spans 17 amino acids. From germline, CDR1 is SGHDN and CDR2 FVKESK. Trimming shortened V by 0 bases and J by 1 base, and 13 bases separated the two germline ends. This chain's CDR3 is CASSQDRGRGSYNEQFF. The CDR3 nucleotides read TGTGCCAGCAGCCAAGACAGGGGGCGGGGGTCCTACAATGAGCAGTTCTTC. Looking up the rest from reference TRBV14 and TRBJ2-1 gives the full variable domain: EAGVTQFPSHSVIEKGQTVTLRCDPISGHDNLYWYRRVMGKEIKFLLHFVKESKQDESGMPNNRFLAERTGGTYSTLKVQPAELEDSGVYFCASSQDRGRGSYNEQFFGPGTRLTVL.

This chain links TRBV2 with TRBJ2-1; TRBD1 is a possible D gene (6 bases). The CDR3 extends over 14 amino acids. Trimming took 7 bases from V and 7 from J, leaving 17 bases between them. CDR1 and CDR2 from the germline V gene are SNHLY and FYNNEI. Here the CDR3 DNA reads TGTGCCAGCAAAGTGACAGGAGTGGGGAATGAGCAGTTCTTC. Its protein is CASKVTGVGNEQFF.

The genes are TRBV29-1 and TRBJ2-5; no firm D call. Germline loops: CDR1 SQVTM, CDR2 ANQGSEA. The CDR3 sequence is 12 residues long. V lost 3 bases, J lost 1 base, and 6 bases lay in between. CDR3 sequence: CSVEGSQETQYF. The CDR3 nucleotides read TGCAGCGTTGAGGGCAGCCAAGAGACCCAGTACTTC.

In this sample, this clone turned up once. The chain joins TRBV7-3 to TRBJ2-3; no definite D call. The CDR3 extends over 16 amino acids. Deletions cut 1 base from V and 1 base from J, with 12 bases between. Germline CDR1 and CDR2: SGHTA and FQGTGA. The DNA for the CDR3 is TGTGCCAGCAGCTTAATATTCGGGTTCCGCACAGATACGCAGTATTTT. Its translation is CASSLIFGFRTDTQYF.

This sequence joins TRBV2 and TRBJ2-1; D may be TRBD1 (6 bases). Germline V gene data show CDR1 as SNHLY and CDR2 as FYNNEI. Between the trimmed V and J ends, which lost 6 bases and 8 bases, there was a span of 17 bases. The CDR3 is 14 amino acids. Written as DNA, the CDR3 is TGTGCCAGCAGGCTCCGGACAGAAGGACATGAGCAGTTCTTC. This encodes CASRLRTEGHEQFF. The variable domain in full, with the rest retrieved from reference TRBV2 and TRBJ2-1, is EPEVTQTPSHQVTQMGQEVILRCVPISNHLYFYWYRQILGQKVEFLVSFYNNEISEKSEIFDDQFSVERPDGSNFTLKIRSTKLEDSAMYFCASRLRTEGHEQFFGPGTRLTVL.

This CDR3 is CASSPLGTGLATNEKLFF. The DNA for the CDR3 is TGTGCCAGCTCCCCTCTAGGGACAGGCCTTGCAACTAATGAAAAACTGTTTTTT. The chain employs TRBV18 and TRBJ1-4; 8 nucleotides agree with TRBD1. The CDR3 totals 18 residues. Germline V gene lookup returns CDR1 KGHSH and CDR2 LQKENI. Germline trimming cut 6 bases from V and 0 bases from J; bases unmatched to any gene: 12.

The CDR3 is CASTAGRTYNEQFF. DNA of the CDR3: TGTGCCAGCACGGCGGGGCGGACCTACAATGAGCAGTTCTTC. J is TRBJ2-1 and V is TRBV2, with D perhaps matching TRBD2 (6 bases). Germline CDR1 reads SNHLY; CDR2 reads FYNNEI. This CDR3 contains 14 residues. V was shortened by 7 bases and J by 2 bases, with 12 bases between the two germline ends.

The rearrangement joins TRBV30 to TRBJ1-6; 9 bases map to TRBD1. The germline CDR1 and CDR2 sequences are GTSNPN and SVGIG (reference sequence). CDR3 size: 15 residues. J was trimmed by 8 bases and V by 3 bases; bases with no gene match: 8. The chain's CDR3 is CAWRDRGPTHSPLHF. CDR3 DNA sequence: TGTGCCTGGAGGGACAGGGGACCCACTCATTCACCCCTCCACTTT.

This clone has a single count. The CDR3 protein is CASTRSGDLTYEQYF. For the CDR3, the DNA is TGTGCCAGCACTCGAAGCGGGGATTTAACCTACGAGCAGTACTTC. The rearrangement links TRBV6-1 to TRBJ2-7; 7 bases line up with TRBD2. The CDR3 is 15 residues long. CDR1 and CDR2 from the germline V gene are MNHNS and SASEGT. Losses at the gene ends were 7 bases for V and 2 bases for J; bases not matched to a gene: 11.

This chain joins TRBV5-1 and TRBJ2-1; TRBD1 might be the D (6 bases). Germline lookup yields CDR1 SGHRS and CDR2 YFSETQ. The CDR3 loop spans 15 amino acids. Trimming left V 5 bases short and J 0 bases short, with 12 bases between. The CDR3 is CASSSDRASYNEQFF. The DNA of the CDR3 is TGCGCCAGCAGTTCGGACAGAGCCTCCTACAATGAGCAGTTCTTC.

The V gene is TRBV30, the J gene TRBJ2-1; D may be TRBD2 (5 bases). Deletions cut 0 bases from V and 8 bases from J, with 11 bases between. Germline V CDR1 and CDR2: GTSNPN, SVGIG (reference sequence). The CDR3 contains 13 residues. The CDR3 protein is CAWSVRGPDEQFF. CDR3 nucleotides: TGTGCCTGGAGTGTACGAGGGCCCGATGAGCAGTTCTTC.

This chain joins TRBV4-3 and TRBJ2-7; 12 nucleotides agree with TRBD2. The germline V gene has CDR1 LGHNA and CDR2 YSLEER. This CDR3 has 16 amino acids. V shed 1 base and J 10 bases; nucleotides not matched to a gene: 11. In nucleotides, the CDR3 is TGCGCCAGCAGCCAAGTGTCGACTAGCGGGAGATCGGAACAGTACTTC. It encodes CASSQVSTSGRSEQYF.

The genes are TRBV18 and TRBJ1-4, with D possibly TRBD1 on 6 matching bases. V lost 6 bases to trimming and J lost 5 bases, with 16 bases between them. Per the germline V gene, CDR1 is KGHSH and CDR2 is LQKENI. CDR3 length equals 15 residues. The CDR3 loop reads CASSRDRQANEKLFF. In DNA form, the CDR3 reads TGTGCCAGCTCGCGCGACAGACAGGCCAATGAAAAACTGTTTTTT.

This chain's CDR3 is CASSGGQGASYEQYF. The CDR3 region has the DNA TGTGCCAGCAGCGGTGGACAGGGGGCCTCCTACGAGCAGTACTTC. The chain uses TRBV7-3 and TRBJ2-7, with 11 bases fitting TRBD1. CDR3 length: 15 residues. Germline trimming cut 5 bases from V and 0 bases from J; bases unmatched to any gene: 3. CDR1 is SGHTA, CDR2 FQGTGA, per germline.

This rearrangement joins TRBV20-1 to TRBJ2-7, with unresolved D. CDR1 is DFQATT and CDR2 is SNEGSKA in the germline V gene (reference sequence). V was pared by 3 bases and J by 3 bases, with 6 bases between. This CDR3 is built from 11 residues. The CDR3 nucleotides are TGCAGTGCTAGGGGCAGCTACGAGCAGTACTTC. This translates into CSARGSYEQYF.

This chain joins TRBV5-6 and TRBJ1-5; no reliable D call. The CDR3 totals 16 residues. The germline V and J ends were trimmed by 0 bases and 4 bases, with 14 bases remaining between them. In germline, CDR1 is SGHDT, CDR2 YYEEEE. The CDR3 coding sequence is TGTGCCAGCAGCTTGGCCGGGATCTCTTTTAATCAGCCCCAGCATTTT. Protein sequence: CASSLAGISFNQPQHF.

This chain links TRBV7-8 with TRBJ1-1, with TRBD1 as a possible D gene (5 bases). The CDR3 has 14 residues. Germline V gene data show CDR1 as SGHVS and CDR2 as FQNEAQ. The V gene lost 5 bases and the J gene lost 1 base, with 11 bases spanning the gap. The CDR3 nucleotides read TGTGCCAGCAGCCGCAACCAGGGGAACACTGAAGCTTTCTTT. Protein product: CASSRNQGNTEAFF.

This clone was counted a single time. The chain employs TRBV7-2 and TRBJ1-4; D gene uncertain. Trimming pared 2 bases from V and 3 bases from J, leaving 13 bases between. This CDR3 has 16 residues. Germline CDR1 is SGHTA and CDR2 is FQGNSA. CDR3: CASSLSAARANEKLFF. CDR3 DNA sequence: TGTGCCAGCAGCTTATCAGCGGCCCGAGCTAATGAAAAACTGTTTTTT. The full variable domain, in which reference TRBV7-2 and TRBJ1-4 provide the parts outside the CDR3, is GAGVSQSPSNKVTEKGKDVELRCDPISGHTALYWYRQSLGQGLEFLIYFQGNSAPDKSGLPSDRFSAERTGGSVSTLTIQRTQQEDSAVYLCASSLSAARANEKLFFGSGTQLSVL.

This sequence joins TRBV2 and TRBJ2-5; the match to TRBD2 covers 8 bases. Per the germline V gene, CDR1 is SNHLY and CDR2 is FYNNEI. With 3 bases clipped from V and 5 bases from J, the junction kept 5 bases outside the gene matches. The CDR3 is 14 amino acids. DNA of the CDR3: TGTGCCAGCAGTGACGTCAGCGGGGGCGAGACCCAGTACTTC. It is translated as CASSDVSGGETQYF.

The rearrangement links TRBV11-3 to TRBJ2-1; 7 bases match TRBD1. Germline V CDR1 and CDR2: SGHNT, YENEEA. CDR3 length: 15 amino acids. Losses at the gene ends were 1 base for V and 4 bases for J; bases not matched to a gene: 4. The CDR3 DNA reads TGTGCCAGCAGCTTAGGGCAGGGGGTGTACAATGAGCAGTTCTTC. As protein: CASSLGQGVYNEQFF.

The chain employs TRBV18 and TRBJ1-1, with 7 bases that match TRBD1. V shed 2 bases, J shed 7 bases, and the junction held 10 bases outside the gene matches. Germline loops: CDR1 KGHSH, CDR2 LQKENI. The CDR3 is 15 amino acids. CDR3 residues: CASSPGIGTDREAFF. CDR3 in DNA: TGTGCCAGCTCACCAGGCATCGGGACAGACCGTGAAGCTTTCTTT. Filled out from reference TRBV18 and TRBJ1-1, the complete variable domain reads NAGVMQNPRHLVRRRGQEARLRCSPMKGHSHVYWYRQLPEEGLKFMVYLQKENIIDESGMPKERFSAEFPKEGPSILRIQQVVRGDSAAYFCASSPGIGTDREAFFGQGTRLTVV.

The chain is built from TRBV11-3 and TRBJ2-7; 7 positions agree with TRBD1. This CDR3 spans 13 amino acids. V lost 6 bases, J lost 0 bases, and 2 bases stayed unmatched. Germline V gene data show CDR1 as SGHNT and CDR2 as YENEEA. The CDR3 reads CASSGTDSYEQYF. DNA of the CDR3: TGTGCCAGCAGTGGGACAGACTCCTACGAGCAGTACTTC. Full variable domain (remainder filled in from reference TRBV11-3 and TRBJ2-7): EAGVVQSPRYKIIEKKQPVAFWCNPISGHNTLYWYLQNLGQGPELLIRYENEEAVDDSQLPKDRFSAERLKGVDSTLKIQPAELGDSAVYLCASSGTDSYEQYFGPGTRLTVT.

The chain carries TRBV21-1 and TRBJ1-4. TRBV21-1 is a documented pseudogene. The CDR3 runs to 16 residues. The CDR3 reads CASSPVRGGPDEKLFF. The CDR3 bases are TGTGCCAGCAGCCCCGTGAGGGGGGGGCCGGATGAAAAACTGTTTTTT.